This T cell receptor (beta chain) was recovered during a study of blood T cell repertoires in COVID-19. Study summary: Sources were T cells, B-cell-depleted T cells, or PBMCs; the material itself was cDNA or gDNA.

Source study methods: Amplified reference gene primers provided the basis for estimating nucleated cell counts. Sequencing was performed with immunoSEQ multiplex PCR; in TCRdb, only in-frame clones are kept and a portion is missing. V, J and clone size are those of that table, while D and trimming were read from the DNA. Altogether some 150,000 clones are present, approximately 90% being singletons, with the ten largest covering around 1.3%. Trimming cost V 2 bases and J 3 bases, with 14 bases left between them. The CDR3 runs 15 residues. Per germline, CDR1 MNHEY and CDR2 SMNVEV (reference sequence). Those who participated ranged in age from 18 to 89 years and resided in under 25 US areas. Which cohort a participant joined came from the clinical history participants gave.

The TCR sequence derives from a woman in her 30s with acute COVID-19. The chain is built from TRBV27 and TRBJ2-7; perhaps TRBD2 as D (6 bases). Material for sequencing was PBMCs or T cells enriched from blood (not recorded which). This CDR3 is CASSLKASEFYEQYF. DNA of the CDR3: TGTGCCAGCAGTTTAAAGGCTAGCGAGTTCTACGAGCAGTACTTC.